These T cell receptor beta chains were read from a single sample in a study of identical twins. TCRdb re-analysed the 5' RACE reads in MiXCR, keeping a single row per CDR3 protein. The sample lists 700,000 to 950,000 distinct CDR3 sequences, around 12% occurring once. These data were likewise used in another study, on yellow fever vaccine responses in identical twins.

Sequenced input: PBMCs. The receptors originated from a woman aged 18 to 35 in good health. Both conserved end residues are trimmed from each CDR3.

cdr3_aa: ATSDRRDTHGYT; v_call: TRBV24-1
cdr3_aa: ASSPRQGKAKNIQY; v_call: TRBV3-1
cdr3_aa: ATSERTGTETQY; v_call: TRBV24-1
cdr3_aa: ASQQGQAMNTEAF; v_call: TRBV5-1
cdr3_aa: ASSGTSGRQAETQY; v_call: TRBV6-1
cdr3_aa: ASSPGYQPQH; v_call: TRBV16
cdr3_aa: ASSLLGTGDSNQPQH; v_call: TRBV12-3/TRBV12-4
cdr3_aa: SARVPGRGMNTEAF; v_call: TRBV20-1
cdr3_aa: TLLGPGRTDTQY; v_call: TRBV20-1
cdr3_aa: ASSQTEGTAISYNEQF; v_call: TRBV4-1
cdr3_aa: ATSDSRLVWFMQY; v_call: TRBV24-1
cdr3_aa: ASSLARQGRAKNIQY; v_call: TRBV7-8
cdr3_aa: ASSFRGSPLTDTQY; v_call: TRBV12-3/TRBV12-4
cdr3_aa: ASSLVGAGSEAF; v_call: TRBV7-8
cdr3_aa: ASSSVRLAGGNTDTQY; v_call: TRBV13
cdr3_aa: ASSIMLDSLLNTEAF; v_call: TRBV19
cdr3_aa: ASSVEAGASGEQY; v_call: TRBV9
cdr3_aa: ASTLDTSYEQY; v_call: TRBV6-2/TRBV6-3
cdr3_aa: ASSLDPGFQGYNEQF; v_call: TRBV7-9
cdr3_aa: ASTPRGFSYNSPLH; v_call: TRBV2
cdr3_aa: ASSFSLISYNEQF; v_call: TRBV12-3/TRBV12-4
cdr3_aa: ASSARLAGYPNTGELF; v_call: TRBV11-2
cdr3_aa: ASSLGRPILDSNQPQH; v_call: TRBV7-8
cdr3_aa: SASGPAVSAQY; v_call: TRBV20-1
cdr3_aa: ASSPPGSGGPGVSTDTQY; v_call: TRBV12-3/TRBV12-4
cdr3_aa: ASSFRGGYHNEQF; v_call: TRBV12-3/TRBV12-4
cdr3_aa: SASEDSYNEKLF; v_call: TRBV20-1
cdr3_aa: ASSEFDGSSSTDTQY; v_call: TRBV6-1
cdr3_aa: SARPPGPKYNEQF; v_call: TRBV20-1
cdr3_aa: ASSLLGQIAKNIQY; v_call: TRBV12-3/TRBV12-4
cdr3_aa: ASSLRRGDNTQY; v_call: TRBV27
cdr3_aa: ASSLGTSGPFFGSYNEQF; v_call: TRBV11-2
cdr3_aa: SVERTGNEQF; v_call: TRBV29-1
cdr3_aa: ASRGLPYEQY; v_call: TRBV6-1
cdr3_aa: ASSVNREIGTGELF; v_call: TRBV6-1
cdr3_aa: ASSYNRGRTDTQY; v_call: TRBV12-3/TRBV12-4
cdr3_aa: ASSQEGWDGYT; v_call: TRBV3-1
cdr3_aa: ASSDGLAGLLNEQF; v_call: TRBV25-1
cdr3_aa: ASSLFTGVSYNEQF; v_call: TRBV28
cdr3_aa: ASSLGRGLSGISYNEQF; v_call: TRBV7-8
cdr3_aa: ASSPRGGAPADEQF; v_call: TRBV9
cdr3_aa: ASTPRDRGHQETQY; v_call: TRBV6-2/TRBV6-3
cdr3_aa: ATSDSPPGEDTQY; v_call: TRBV24-1
cdr3_aa: ASSDSWGGGTGELF; v_call: TRBV6-1
cdr3_aa: ASSLFPASGVTSTDTQY; v_call: TRBV5-1
cdr3_aa: ASSHAGLAGVGQY; v_call: TRBV16
cdr3_aa: ASSLRWEGDEQY; v_call: TRBV28
cdr3_aa: ASSESGTGRTDTQY; v_call: TRBV25-1
cdr3_aa: ASRPDRTSTDTQY; v_call: TRBV4-1
cdr3_aa: ASSFTQGGELF; v_call: TRBV12-3/TRBV12-4
cdr3_aa: ASSYQGSNEQF; v_call: TRBV6-5
cdr3_aa: ASSYNFGANVLT; v_call: TRBV6-2/TRBV6-3
cdr3_aa: ACTRGSYNEQF; v_call: TRBV28
cdr3_aa: ASSSPGLVSADTQY; v_call: TRBV28
cdr3_aa: SVGLRLNLNTEAF; v_call: TRBV29-1
cdr3_aa: ARTSGTTDTQY; v_call: TRBV2
cdr3_aa: ACRDKWNTGELF; v_call: TRBV13